Detailed here is one TCR beta chain. These data originate in a study of blood T cell repertoires in COVID-19. In the study overall: Samples came from the United States, Italy and Spain, spanning acute and convalescent COVID-19.

Per the original methods: Scientists estimated how many nucleated cells there were by amplifying reference gene primers. TCRdb keeps only in-frame clones here, not all; method: immunoSEQ multiplex PCR. V, J and clone size derive from that table, while D and trimming were established from the DNA sequence. The sample records 400,000 to 550,000 clones, around 88% being singletons. This CDR3 comprises 18 residues. The V and J ends lost 3 bases and 6 bases respectively, with 25 bases between them. Germline V gene data show CDR1 as SGHRS and CDR2 as YFSETQ. This rearrangement joins TRBV5-1 to TRBJ2-1, with a possible D match to TRBD1 (6 bases). The TCR comes from a woman aged 30 to 39 with acute or convalescent COVID-19. The sample taken for sequencing was peripheral blood. CDR3 nucleotides: TGCGCCAGCAGCTCCTCCTACCGGGACAACCTTATTGGCAATGAGCAGTTCTTC. Amino acid sequence: CASSSSYRDNLIGNEQFF.